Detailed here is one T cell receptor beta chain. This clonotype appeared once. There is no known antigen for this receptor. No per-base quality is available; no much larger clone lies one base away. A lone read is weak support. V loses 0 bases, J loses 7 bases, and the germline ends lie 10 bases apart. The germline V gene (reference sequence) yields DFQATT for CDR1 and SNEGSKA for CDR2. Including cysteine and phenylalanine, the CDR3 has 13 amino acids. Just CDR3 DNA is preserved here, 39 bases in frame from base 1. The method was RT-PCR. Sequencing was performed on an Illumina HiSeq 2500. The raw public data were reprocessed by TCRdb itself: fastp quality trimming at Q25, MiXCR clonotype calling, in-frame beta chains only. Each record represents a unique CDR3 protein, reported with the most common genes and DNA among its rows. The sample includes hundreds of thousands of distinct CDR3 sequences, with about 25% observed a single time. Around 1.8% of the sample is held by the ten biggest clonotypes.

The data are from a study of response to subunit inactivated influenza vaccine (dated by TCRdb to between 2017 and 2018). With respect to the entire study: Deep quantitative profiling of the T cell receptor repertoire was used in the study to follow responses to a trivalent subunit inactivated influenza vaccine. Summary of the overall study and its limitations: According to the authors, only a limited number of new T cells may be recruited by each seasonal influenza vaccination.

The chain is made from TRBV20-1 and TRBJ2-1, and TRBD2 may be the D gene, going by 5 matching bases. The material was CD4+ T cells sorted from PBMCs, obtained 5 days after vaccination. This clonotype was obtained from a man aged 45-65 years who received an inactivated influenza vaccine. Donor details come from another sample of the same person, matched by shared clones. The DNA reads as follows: TGCAGTGCTAGAGATTCGGTAGCGAATGAGCAGTTCTTC. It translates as CSARDSVANEQFF.